The 11 T cell receptor beta chains in this list originate from one sample, sequenced in a study of T cell changes during pregnancy in multiple sclerosis. Only in-frame clones appear in the TCRdb table, and some are missing; sequencing was by immunoSEQ multiplex PCR. The sample gives around 100,000 clones, roughly 92% of which show up once; approximately 1.2% is in the top ten. The source material was peripheral blood, sampled in the second trimester of pregnancy. These receptors all come from a female donor with multiple sclerosis, enrolled in a pregnancy study.

The rearrangement links TRBV14 to TRBJ2-3, with D maybe TRBD2 (6 bases). The CDR3 runs 16 residues. The germline CDR1 and CDR2 sequences are SGHDN and FVKESK. Trimming took off 1 base at V and 2 bases at J, with 13 bases between the two ends. In nucleotides, the CDR3 is TGTGCCAGCAGCCAAGGACCGGGACTTATCACAGATACGCAGTATTTT. This codes for CASSQGPGLITDTQYF.

The V gene is TRBV21-1, the J gene TRBJ1-1; no check of the table's D call, TRBD1, against the DNA was made. TRBV21-1 counts as a pseudogene. CDR3 length: 16 residues. The CDR3: CASIPRRGQGVTEAFF. CDR3 in DNA: TGTGCCAGCATCCCGCGCCGTGGACAGGGGGTTACTGAAGCTTTCTTT.

This chain joins TRBV29-1 and TRBJ2-1; 10 nucleotides agree with TRBD2. This CDR3 has 16 amino acids. Germline CDR1 SQVTM, CDR2 ANQGSEA. Losses at the gene ends were 3 bases for V and 4 bases for J; bases not matched to a gene: 9. The CDR3 coding sequence is TGCAGCGTTGAGGGGCTAGCGGGGGCCCCGTACAATGAGCAGTTCTTC. Translation gives CSVEGLAGAPYNEQFF.

The chain joins TRBV5-8 to TRBJ2-3; 9 bases map to TRBD1. This CDR3 region has 16 residues. Per the germline V gene, CDR1 is SGHTS and CDR2 is YDEGEE. The trim removed 1 base at V and 1 base at J, leaving 4 bases unmatched. Here the CDR3 reads CASSLIQGARTDTQYF. CDR3 in DNA: TGTGCCAGCAGCTTGATACAGGGGGCGCGCACAGATACGCAGTATTTT.

The V and J genes are TRBV18 and TRBJ1-1; unclear D gene. The germline gives CDR1 KGHSH, CDR2 LQKENI. The CDR3 contains 15 residues. Trimming left V 2 bases short and J 3 bases short, with 13 bases between. CDR3 coding DNA: TGTGCCAGCTCACCAGAGGGTCGGGGATACACTGAAGCTTTCTTT. Amino acid sequence: CASSPEGRGYTEAFF.

The chain is built from TRBV2 and TRBJ2-1, with 13 bases lining up with TRBD2. Germline CDR1 and CDR2: SNHLY and FYNNEI. V gave up 6 bases and J gave up 6 bases; unmatched junction bases: 5. This CDR3 has 15 amino acids. CDR3 bases: TGTGCCAGCAGCGGCGGACTAGCGGGAGCCAATGAGCAGTTCTTC. Translating gives CASSGGLAGANEQFF.

This chain connects TRBV9 to TRBJ2-7, with 8 bases matching TRBD2. V was clipped by 3 bases and J by 12 bases; unmatched bases: 14. The germline V gene encodes CDR1 SGDLS and CDR2 YYNGEE. CDR3 size: 14 residues. CDR3 sequence (DNA): TGTGCCAGCAGCGGACCCGGGGGGGGAAGCAGGCGGTACTTC. Its translation is CASSGPGGGSRRYF.

The chain has TRBV4-2 and TRBJ2-4; 7 nucleotides match TRBD2. CDR3 size: 20 residues. Germline-derived CDR1 and CDR2 are LGHNA and YNFKEQ. V lost 1 base and J lost 0; bases outside the gene matches: 15. The CDR3 sequence is CASSQGSLAGAILAKNIQYF. In DNA, the CDR3 is TGTGCCAGCAGCCAAGGATCGCTGGCGGGAGCCATACTAGCCAAAAACATTCAGTACTTC.

CDR3: CASSLQGGRYQETQYF. CDR3 DNA sequence: TGTGCCAGCAGCTTACAGGGTGGGAGGTACCAAGAGACCCAGTACTTC. The rearrangement joins TRBV7-9 to TRBJ2-5; tentative D call: TRBD2 (6 bases). CDR1 SEHNR and CDR2 FQNEAQ come from the germline V gene (reference sequence). The CDR3 covers 16 residues. The germline V and J ends were trimmed by 2 bases and 0 bases, with 13 bases remaining between them.

The gene calls are TRBV5-1 and TRBJ1-3, with D unclear. The V gene's germline CDR1 is SGHRS and CDR2 YFSETQ. The V gene lost 0 bases and the J gene lost 0 bases, with 4 bases spanning the gap. The CDR3 length is 14 residues. CDR3 sequence: CASSLDNSGNTIYF. Written as DNA, the CDR3 is TGCGCCAGCAGCTTGGACAACTCTGGAAACACCATATATTTT.

This chain uses TRBV6-5 with TRBJ2-1, with D possibly matching TRBD2 (6 bases). Germline V gene sequence: CDR1 MNHEY, CDR2 SVGAGI. Trimming left V 4 bases short and J 3 bases short, with 7 bases between. The CDR3 totals 13 residues. DNA for the CDR3: TGTGCCAGCAGTTCGGGACTCTACAATGAGCAGTTCTTC. This encodes CASSSGLYNEQFF.